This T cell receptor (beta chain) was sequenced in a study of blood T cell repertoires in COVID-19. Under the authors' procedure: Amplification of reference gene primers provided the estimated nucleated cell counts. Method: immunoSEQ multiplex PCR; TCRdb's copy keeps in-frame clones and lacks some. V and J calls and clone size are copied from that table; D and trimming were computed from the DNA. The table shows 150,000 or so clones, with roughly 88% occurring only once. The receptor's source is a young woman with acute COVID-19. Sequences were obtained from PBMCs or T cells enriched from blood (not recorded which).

CDR3 loop: CASSGGGTSGRDQFF. CDR3 sequence (DNA): TGTGCCAGCAGTGGGGGTGGGACTAGCGGGAGGGATCAGTTCTTC. The chain recombines TRBV9 with TRBJ2-1; 16 bases match TRBD2. The junction had 9 bases not matched to a gene; V was cut back by 5 bases and J by 13 bases. CDR1 and CDR2 (germline): SGDLS, YYNGEE. This CDR3 contains 15 residues.